This T cell receptor beta chain came from a study of T cells in Graves' hyperthyroidism and ophthalmopathy. General study results and limits: The model made its ophthalmopathy prediction, and onset followed a median about 5.9 months later. Most clonotypes that expanded in the thyroid above 0.001 also showed up in blood.

The CDR3 is 15 residues long. CDR1 and CDR2 from the germline V gene are SGDLS and YYNGEE. V lost 5 bases and J lost 4, with 15 bases in between. Authors of the study amplified TCR beta CDR3 regions from RNA transcripts. First-round RT-PCR of the TCR CDR3 relied on the HTBI primer set. TCRdb re-derived calls from the multiplex PCR reads in MiXCR, one entry per CDR3 protein. The table has hundreds of thousands of distinct CDR3 sequences, 16% seen once. There are a few counts of this clonotype. Its cognate antigen is unknown. This chain uses TRBV9 with TRBJ2-2; a possible D gene is TRBD2 (5 bases). Sequenced material: blood. This receptor was obtained from a woman aged 40 to 49 with Graves' ophthalmopathy. CDR3 region: CASREDLGGTGELFF. The CDR3 DNA reads TGTGCCAGCAGGGAGGACCTAGGAGGCACCGGGGAGCTGTTTTTT.